This T cell receptor (beta chain) was recovered during a study of tumour-infiltrating T cells in Burkitt lymphoma. The data were produced by immunoSEQ multiplex PCR, yet TCRdb's version contains in-frame clones alone and is incomplete. This sample yields 11,000 to 15,000 clones, of which more than 70% are seen a single time; 6% to 8.5% belongs to the top ten. The CDR3 has 13 amino acids. CDR1 SQVTM and CDR2 ANQGSEA come from the germline V gene. V dropped 4 bases and J dropped 8; count of bases not matched to a gene: 8. The chain joins TRBV29-1 to TRBJ1-2; TRBD1 agrees at 9 bases. This sequence was found in a human donor with diffuse large B-cell lymphoma. Specimen: tumor tissue. DNA for the CDR3: TGCAGCGTTGTTACGGGACAGGGCGAAGGCTACACCTTC. Amino acids: CSVVTGQGEGYTF.